The clone carrying this T cell receptor beta chain is labeled large. The antigen is not known. The sample contains more than one DNA sequence encoding this CDR3. This entry comes from a study of T cell clones after liver transplantation. This CDR3 is built from 16 residues. Germline V gives CDR1 SGHTA, CDR2 FQGNSA. J was trimmed by 5 bases and V by 2 bases; bases with no gene match: 7. Alloreactive TCRbeta sequences came from sequencing proliferating CFSE-low cells in the MLR. Pre-transplant recipient cells met graft donor PBMCs, splenocytes, lymph-node cells, or third-party PBMCs. Only in-frame clones appear in the TCRdb table, and some are missing; sequencing was by immunoSEQ multiplex PCR. Of 5,000 or so clones listed, about 28% were seen once; the top ten hold about 16%.

This clonotype was obtained from a human patient who received a liver transplant. Among the T cells, some may be from the graft donor. The material sequenced was CD4+ T cells from cultured PBMCs. The rearrangement links TRBV7-2 to TRBJ2-5; 11 bases map to TRBD2. For the CDR3, the DNA is TGTGCCAGCAGCTTAATTAGCGGGGGGGCGGGGGAGACCCAGTACTTC. This translates into CASSLISGGAGETQYF. Drawing the rest from reference TRBV7-2 and TRBJ2-5, the complete variable domain is GAGVSQSPSNKVTEKGKDVELRCDPISGHTALYWYRQSLGQGLEFLIYFQGNSAPDKSGLPSDRFSAERTGGSVSTLTIQRTQQEDSAVYLCASSLISGGAGETQYFGPGTRLLVL.